This T cell receptor (beta chain) was sequenced for a study of OX40 agonist ivuxolimab in advanced cancers. The study sampled blood at baseline, cycle 4 day 1, and cycle 7 day 1. The J segment lost 9 bases and the V segment lost 2 bases, leaving 5 bases of the junction unmatched. Germline loops: CDR1 SGHRS, CDR2 YFSETQ. This CDR3 contains 14 residues. Measured with immunoSEQ multiplex PCR; TCRdb has only the in-frame clones, and not every one. The data show about 98,000 clones, around nine tenths seen once. Sequencing used CD4+ or CD8+ T cells sorted from blood, obtained in a trial of the OX40 agonist ivuxolimab. The rearrangement joins TRBV5-1 to TRBJ2-1, with 10 bases matching TRBD2. The TCR comes from an adult with an advanced solid tumor such as melanoma, head and neck, liver or kidney cancer. The CDR3 DNA reads TGCGCCAGCAGCTTCCTAGCGGGAGCTGGTGAGCAGTTCTTC. As protein: CASSFLAGAGEQFF.